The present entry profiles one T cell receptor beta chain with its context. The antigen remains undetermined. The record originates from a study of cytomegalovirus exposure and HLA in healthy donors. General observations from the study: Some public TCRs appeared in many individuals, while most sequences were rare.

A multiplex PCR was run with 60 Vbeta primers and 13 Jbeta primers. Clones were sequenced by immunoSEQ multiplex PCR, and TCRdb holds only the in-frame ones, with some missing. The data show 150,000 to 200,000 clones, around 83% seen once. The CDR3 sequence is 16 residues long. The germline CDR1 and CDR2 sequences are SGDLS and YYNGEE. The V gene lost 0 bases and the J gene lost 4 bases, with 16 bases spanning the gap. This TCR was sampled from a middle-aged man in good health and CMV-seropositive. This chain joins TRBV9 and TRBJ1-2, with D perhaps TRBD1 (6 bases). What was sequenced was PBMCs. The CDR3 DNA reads TGTGCCAGCAGCGTAGGAAGGGGGGGGGCCGGCTATGGCTACACCTTC. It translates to CASSVGRGGAGYGYTF.